The 16 T cell receptor beta chains presented below share a single source sample, sequenced in a study of monozygotic twins with inflammatory bowel disease. TCRdb reprocessed the 5' RACE reads, keeping one entry per CDR3 protein, no DNA. This repertoire includes about 330,000 distinct CDR3 sequences. The specimen sequenced was blood. The receptor set was obtained from a human donor with ulcerative colitis or Crohn's disease, or a healthy co-twin of an affected twin (not recorded which).

The chain joins TRBV7-9 to TRBJ1-1; TCRdb's D call of TRBD1 is untestable without DNA. Germline CDR1 is SEHNR and CDR2 is FQNEAQ (reference sequence). This CDR3 is 17 amino acids long. The CDR3 sequence is CASSSGTGLTVNTEAFF.

The gene calls are TRBV6-1 and TRBJ2-1; TCRdb proposes TRBD1, but this gene call is untestable without DNA. The CDR3 is made up of 13 amino acids. Per germline, CDR1 MNHNS and CDR2 SASEGT. The CDR3 is CASSVQGGNEQFF.

The chain employs TRBV15 and TRBJ2-7. This CDR3 spans 15 amino acids. Germline loops: CDR1 LNHNV, CDR2 YYDKDF (reference sequence). CDR3 sequence: CATSRDSQPPNEQYF.

The chain joins TRBV29-1 to TRBJ2-3; TCRdb's D call, TRBD1, is unchecked because there is no DNA. CDR3 length equals 13 residues. CDR1 and CDR2 from the germline V gene are SQVTM and ANQGSEA. The CDR3 region is CSVETPGTDTQYF.

The rearrangement joins TRBV12-3 or TRBV12-4 to TRBJ2-3. The CDR3 consists of 16 residues. The CDR3 reads CASSFIAPRGSDTQYF.

This chain uses TRBV6-6 with TRBJ2-1; TCRdb outputs TRBD2, but without DNA this stays unchecked. The CDR3 contains 14 residues. Germline V gene sequence: CDR1 MNHNY, CDR2 SVGAGI (reference sequence). The CDR3 is CASSYSGGYNEQFF.

This chain connects TRBV5-1 to TRBJ1-1. The CDR3 is made up of 13 amino acids. Germline-derived CDR1 and CDR2 are SGHRS and YFSETQ. The CDR3 protein is CASSRNLNTEAFF.

The V call is TRBV12-3 or TRBV12-4, the J call TRBJ1-2; the D call from TCRdb, TRBD1, cannot be confirmed without DNA. This CDR3 comprises 13 residues. CDR3 residues: CASSVDRGYGYTF.

The gene calls are TRBV6-2 or TRBV6-3 and TRBJ2-6; the TCRdb call, TRBD2, lacks DNA for checking. CDR1 and CDR2 (germline): MNHEY, SVGEGT. CDR3 length: 15 residues. CDR3 sequence reads: CASSSAGDGANVLTF.

This chain connects TRBV7-8 to TRBJ2-2. This CDR3 is built from 15 residues. Germline V gene data show CDR1 as SGHVS and CDR2 as FQNEAQ. CDR3 region: CASSLVRGETGELFF.

The chain carries TRBV20-1 and TRBJ2-1; TCRdb's assignment of TRBD1 cannot be checked, as there is no DNA. Germline CDR1 reads DFQATT; CDR2 reads SNEGSKA (reference sequence). The CDR3 is 15 residues long. The CDR3 sequence: CSATRRGSSYNEQFF.

The chain couples TRBV7-2 to TRBJ2-3; TCRdb's D gene call, TRBD1, goes unchecked for lack of DNA. The V gene's germline CDR1 is SGHTA and CDR2 FQGNSA. The CDR3 runs to 15 residues. CDR3: CASGRRAPPTDTQYF.

V usage is TRBV7-7 and J usage is TRBJ2-1; TCRdb designates TRBD2, a call that cannot be tested without DNA. The length of the CDR3 is 15 residues. Germline loops: CDR1 SSHAT, CDR2 FNYEAQ (reference sequence). The CDR3 region is CASSPQSGLVGEQFF.

J is TRBJ2-1 and V is TRBV3-1; the D gene TCRdb calls, TRBD2, cannot be checked with no DNA. Germline loops: CDR1 LGHDT, CDR2 YNNKEL (reference sequence). The CDR3 is made up of 16 amino acids. The CDR3 sequence is CASSHPRQSSYNEQFF.

V and J are TRBV24-1 and TRBJ2-7; the TRBD2 assignment by TCRdb is unverifiable without DNA. CDR3 length: 12 amino acids. Germline values: CDR1 KGHDR, CDR2 SFDVKD. The CDR3 reads CATSDEGYEQYF.

The chain uses TRBV28 and TRBJ2-2; as DNA is missing, the TRBD2 call by TCRdb cannot be tested. CDR1 is MDHEN, CDR2 SYDVKM, per germline. The CDR3 covers 16 residues. CDR3 amino acids: CASSSPSGGNTGELFF.